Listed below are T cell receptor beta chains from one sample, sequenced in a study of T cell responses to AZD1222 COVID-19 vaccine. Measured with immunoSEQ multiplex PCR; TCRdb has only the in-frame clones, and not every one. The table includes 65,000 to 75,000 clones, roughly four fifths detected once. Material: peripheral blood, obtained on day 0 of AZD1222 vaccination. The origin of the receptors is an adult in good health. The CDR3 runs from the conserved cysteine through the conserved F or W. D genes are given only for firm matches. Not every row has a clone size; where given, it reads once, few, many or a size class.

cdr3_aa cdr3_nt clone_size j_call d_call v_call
CASSFGLAGGDEQFF TGTGCCAGCAGCTTCGGACTAGCGGGGGGCGATGAGCAGTTCTTC - TRBJ2-1 TRBD2 TRBV7-2
CASSVGPFQETQYF TGTGCCAGCAGTGTAGGACCGTTCCAAGAGACCCAGTACTTC - TRBJ2-5 - TRBV2
CASSGVKKLFF TGTGCCAGCAGTGGCGTAAAAAAACTGTTTTTT - TRBJ1-4 - TRBV2
CASSQDRDRGVDYGYTF TGCGCCAGCAGCCAAGATCGAGACAGGGGCGTCGACTATGGCTACACCTTC - TRBJ1-2 TRBD1 TRBV4-1
CASSLYHSVAGGLNIQYF TGTGCCAGCAGCTTATATCATTCGGTAGCGGGGGGGCTCAACATTCAGTACTTC - TRBJ2-4 TRBD2 TRBV7-2
CASSLAQVKGEKLFF TGTGCCAGCAGCTTAGCGCAGGTCAAAGGAGAAAAACTGTTTTTT - TRBJ1-4 - TRBV7-6
CASLRDTGSYEQYF TGTGCCAGCTTGCGGGACACAGGTTCCTACGAGCAGTACTTC few TRBJ2-7 - TRBV2
CASSPPGQALTGELFF TGTGCCAGCTCACCACCGGGACAGGCACTGACCGGGGAGCTGTTTTTT - TRBJ2-2 TRBD1 TRBV18
CASSASDRGFEQPQHF TGTGCCAGTAGTGCCTCAGACAGGGGATTCGAACAGCCCCAGCATTTT - TRBJ1-5 TRBD1 TRBV19
CASSLAQSYEQYF TGTGCCAGCAGCTTAGCGCAGTCCTACGAGCAGTACTTC - TRBJ2-7 - TRBV7-9
CSVVHTGANYGYTF TGCAGCGTCGTACATACAGGGGCTAACTATGGCTACACCTTC - TRBJ1-2 TRBD1 TRBV29-1
CASSYGGGNSPLHF TGTGCCAGCAGTTACGGGGGGGGGAATTCACCCCTCCACTTT - TRBJ1-6 - TRBV6-5
CATSDLGTDYGYTF TGTGCCACCAGTGACCTAGGGACAGACTATGGCTACACCTTC once TRBJ1-2 TRBD1 TRBV24-1
CASSLGGTDTQYF TGTGCCAGCAGCTTAGGCGGCACAGATACGCAGTATTTT - TRBJ2-3 - TRBV11-2